The clone carrying this T cell receptor (gamma chain) was counted a few times. What it binds is not known. A read error likely explains this, since a far larger clone differs by one base. The same CDR3 is also encoded by other DNA sequences in this sample. The template was reverse-transcribed extracted RNA. The CDR3 regions were amplified by multiplex PCR from V-gene primers to a constant-region primer. TCRdb re-called the multiplex PCR reads with CATT. This table has approximately 40,000 gamma-chain clones, 20% appearing once. The data were taken from a study of Vδ1+ human thymocytes. Study-level findings and limits: Highly polyclonal TRG and TRD repertoires with Gaussian CDR3 length distributions appeared in thymus. Many TRG clonotypes were shared between donors; TRD repertoires were essentially private. Around 20% of thymic delta-chain sequences were Vdelta2, with few Vdelta3, unlike blood Vdelta1+ controls.

Trimming cost V 4 bases and J 7 bases; bases outside gene matches: 7. Looked up from germline, CDR1 is GITISATS and CDR2 is ISYDGTV (reference sequence). The CDR3 has 12 residues. J is TRGJ1 or TRGJ2 and V is TRGV9. Sequencing used Vdelta1+ gamma-delta thymocytes from the thymus. The subset: FACS-sorted CD3+ TCRalphabeta- TCRVdelta1+ TCRVdelta2- thymocytes. This sequence originates from a girl less than two years old who had congenital heart surgery. In nucleotides, the CDR3 is TGTGCCTTGTGGGAAGTGCGGTATAAGAAACTCTTT. It specifies CALWEVRYKKLF.